Listed here are 27 T cell receptor beta chains from one sample, sequenced in a study of blood T cells in healthy people across ages. The use of a sample-barcoded 5' primer and a J-beta primer mix characterized a second PCR of roughly 6 to 11 cycles. In TCRdb, the 5' RACE reads were re-called with MiXCR into one record per CDR3 protein. Here the sample spans 730,000 or so distinct CDR3 sequences, around 46% being singletons. Sequencing was carried out using blood. The receptors originated from a woman aged 55-70 years in good health.

The gene calls are TRBV5-1 and TRBJ2-5; 9 nucleotides line up with TRBD1. Trimming at V came to 3 bases and at J to 4 bases, leaving 7 bases not matched to a gene. Germline V CDR1 and CDR2: SGHRS, YFSETQ. This CDR3 has 15 amino acids. DNA for the CDR3: TGCGCCAGCAGCTGCCGGGACAGGGTATCAGAGACCCAGTACTTC. Translated, it gives CASSCRDRVSETQYF.

The chain recombines TRBV6-1 with TRBJ1-4; 9 positions match TRBD1. Germline CDR1 MNHNS, CDR2 SASEGT. Losses at the gene ends were 5 bases for V and 1 base for J; bases not matched to a gene: 11. This CDR3 is built from 18 residues. The CDR3 DNA follows: TGTGCCAGCAGTATTCCGGGACAGGGCGGCTTAACTAATGAAAAACTGTTTTTT. It translates to CASSIPGQGGLTNEKLFF.

This chain uses TRBV3-1 with TRBJ2-7, with D possibly being TRBD1 (5 bases). The DNA end lines up better with TRBJ2-5; the J call may be wrong. Germline V gives CDR1 LGHDT, CDR2 YNNKEL (reference sequence). CDR3 size: 15 residues. DNA for the CDR3: TGTGCCAGCAGCCAAGATGGGGCGCAGGTAGAGACCCAGTACTTC. This gives the protein CASSQDGAQVETQYF.

The rearrangement joins TRBV9 to TRBJ2-3; 9 bases agree with TRBD1. The junction had 11 bases not matched to a gene; V was cut back by 3 bases and J by 3 bases. Germline values: CDR1 SGDLS, CDR2 YYNGEE. This CDR3 has 17 amino acids. CDR3 sequence (DNA): TGTGCCAGCAGCGAGGGCCCAGGGACAGGGCAGACAGATACGCAGTATTTT. Amino acid sequence: CASSEGPGTGQTDTQYF.

This clonotype was observed a handful of times. The chain joins TRBV7-8 to TRBJ2-5, with 8 positions matching TRBD2. Matching the DNA end better, TRBJ2-7 makes the J call doubtful. There are 14 residues in the CDR3. Germline V lookup: CDR1 SGHVS, CDR2 FQNEAQ. CDR3 in amino acids: CASSLSGGRIEQYF. The CDR3 coding sequence is TGTGCCAGCAGCTTAAGCGGGGGTCGTATCGAGCAGTACTTC.

The chain has TRBV29-1 and TRBJ2-2; 9 nucleotides agree with TRBD2. Germline CDR1 is SQVTM and CDR2 is ANQGSEA. V trimming: 6 bases; J trimming: 7 bases; junction bases outside the gene matches: 15. The CDR3 length is 16 residues. CDR3 residues: CSVTRTSGLGDGELFF. The CDR3 DNA reads TGCAGCGTAACACGAACTAGCGGGTTAGGTGACGGGGAGCTGTTTTTT.

This clonotype was found a few times. V is TRBV24-1 and J is TRBJ2-5; weak D call: TRBD2 (6 bases). The germline CDR1 and CDR2 sequences are KGHDR and SFDVKD. This CDR3 has 15 amino acids. The V gene lost 9 bases and the J gene lost 11 bases, with 27 bases spanning the gap. The CDR3 sequence: CATGTDRTGVNEQYF. The CDR3 DNA follows: TGTGCCACCGGAACGGACCGTACGGGGGTGAATGAGCAGTACTTC.

J is TRBJ2-7 and V is TRBV6-5, with a possible D match to TRBD1 (5 bases). V was shortened by 2 bases and J by 7 bases, with 18 bases between the two germline ends. There are 15 residues in the CDR3. Germline CDR1 MNHEY, CDR2 SVGAGI. CDR3 protein: CASSYQGEQDNEQYF. Here the CDR3 DNA reads TGTGCCAGCAGTTACCAGGGCGAGCAGGACAATGAGCAGTACTTC.

The gene calls are TRBV20-1 and TRBJ2-1; 8 bases fit TRBD2. CDR3 length: 15 residues. With V trimmed by 3 bases and J by 5 bases, 9 bases remained unmatched. CDR1 and CDR2 (germline): DFQATT, SNEGSKA (reference sequence). CDR3 sequence: CSARDTSGGHNEQFF. CDR3 sequence (DNA): TGCAGTGCTAGGGACACTAGCGGAGGGCACAATGAGCAGTTCTTC.

The rearrangement links TRBV28 to TRBJ2-1; 8 bases map to TRBD2. Trimming took 6 bases from V and 6 from J; bases not matched to a gene: 7. There are 14 residues in the CDR3. Germline lookup yields CDR1 MDHEN and CDR2 SYDVKM. CDR3 region: CASRRAGAINEQFF. The CDR3 DNA is TGTGCCAGCAGGAGAGCGGGAGCAATCAATGAGCAGTTCTTC.

This clonotype was seen a handful of times. The chain combines TRBV20-1 with TRBJ2-5; D may correspond to TRBD1 or TRBD2 (5 bases each). The CDR3 is made up of 13 amino acids. CDR1 is DFQATT, CDR2 SNEGSKA, per germline (reference sequence). V lost 3 bases and J 0 bases, leaving 8 bases between the germline ends. CDR3 nucleotides: TGCAGTGCTAGCGGGGCGTACCAAGAGACCCAGTACTTC. It encodes CSASGAYQETQYF.

The chain combines TRBV28 with TRBJ2-5; D is perhaps TRBD2 (7 bases). The CDR3 extends over 13 amino acids. The ends were cut back, 8 bases at V and 5 bases at J, with 15 bases in the middle. Germline loops: CDR1 MDHEN, CDR2 SYDVKM. The CDR3 coding sequence is TGTGCCAGCGGGGCGGGGGCCCTTGAGACCCAGTACTTC. Protein: CASGAGALETQYF.

This chain links TRBV4-2 with TRBJ2-7; 10 bases are a match to TRBD2. The CDR3 loop spans 14 amino acids. Germline lookup yields CDR1 LGHNA and CDR2 YNFKEQ. Trimming took 0 bases from V and 10 from J; bases not matched to a gene: 6. CDR3 nucleotides: TGTGCCAGCAGCCAAGATCAGCGGGAGGGCCATCAGTACTTC. The encoded protein is CASSQDQREGHQYF.

This chain joins TRBV7-2 and TRBJ2-2; TRBD2 is a possible D gene (5 bases). V was clipped by 5 bases and J by 6 bases, with 13 bases between them. Germline V gene sequence: CDR1 SGHTA, CDR2 FQGNSA. This CDR3 spans 14 amino acids. The CDR3 DNA follows: TGTGCCAGCAGCCGCCGTGAGGGTTCCGGGGAGCTGTTTTTT. Translating it yields CASSRREGSGELFF.

The chain combines TRBV7-9 with TRBJ2-4, with D perhaps being TRBD1 or TRBD2 (5 bases each). The CDR3 contains 14 residues. Trimming took off 5 bases at V and 6 bases at J, with 14 bases between the two ends. From germline, CDR1 is SEHNR and CDR2 FQNEAQ (reference sequence). The CDR3 DNA reads as TGTGCCAGCAGCCCCGGGGCAGGCCCAAACATTCAGTACTTC. Translating gives CASSPGAGPNIQYF.

The rearrangement joins TRBV6-6 to TRBJ2-1; D uncertain. Judging by the DNA end, TRBJ2-7 fits better; the J call may be wrong. The CDR3 extends over 12 amino acids. Per germline, CDR1 MNHNY and CDR2 SVGAGI (reference sequence). CDR3 nucleotide sequence: TGTGCCAGCAGTTGGACCCCTGACGAGCAGTACTTC. As protein: CASSWTPDEQYF.

This chain connects TRBV6-4 to TRBJ2-2, with D uncertain. CDR3 length: 13 residues. Trimming left V 0 bases short and J 4 bases short, with 3 bases between. Looked up from germline, CDR1 is MRHNA and CDR2 is SNTAGT. CDR3 sequence (DNA): TGTGCCAGCAGTGACTCTAGCACCGGGGAGCTGTTTTTT. It yields the protein CASSDSSTGELFF.

This clonotype was detected only a few times. The V call is TRBV20-1, the J call TRBJ2-3, with D possibly matching TRBD2 (5 bases). This CDR3 spans 11 amino acids. The germline V gene encodes CDR1 DFQATT and CDR2 SNEGSKA (reference sequence). V lost 6 bases to trimming and J lost 6 bases, with 10 bases between them. The DNA for the CDR3 is TGCAGTGCCTTAAAGCGGGATACGCAGTATTTT. Its translation is CSALKRDTQYF.

This chain links TRBV2 with TRBJ2-1, with D possibly called TRBD1 or TRBD2 (6 bases each). CDR3 length: 14 amino acids. Per the germline V gene, CDR1 is SNHLY and CDR2 is FYNNEI. Trimming took off 7 bases at V and 4 bases at J, with 14 bases between the two ends. The CDR3 loop reads CASKGDLGYNEQFF. CDR3 sequence (DNA): TGTGCCAGCAAGGGGGACTTGGGGTACAATGAGCAGTTCTTC. The full variable domain, with the rest looked up from reference TRBV2 and TRBJ2-1, is EPEVTQTPSHQVTQMGQEVILRCVPISNHLYFYWYRQILGQKVEFLVSFYNNEISEKSEIFDDQFSVERPDGSNFTLKIRSTKLEDSAMYFCASKGDLGYNEQFFGPGTRLTVL.

The chain combines TRBV7-3 with TRBJ2-1; 10 bases align to TRBD2. Germline values: CDR1 SGHTA, CDR2 FQGTGA. This CDR3 has 15 amino acids. V lost 2 bases and J lost 10; bases outside the gene matches: 8. CDR3 coding DNA: TGTGCCAGCAGCTTAGGTAGCGGGGGGTTCGAGGAGCAGTTCTTC. It yields the protein CASSLGSGGFEEQFF.

The chain combines TRBV7-9 with TRBJ1-1; no reliable D call. CDR3 size: 14 residues. Germline CDR1 is SEHNR and CDR2 is FQNEAQ (reference sequence). V lost 1 base and J 1 base, leaving 7 bases between the germline ends. The CDR3 protein is CASSLGSSNTEAFF. Here the CDR3 DNA reads TGTGCCAGCAGCTTAGGCAGCTCGAACACTGAAGCTTTCTTT.

The gene calls are TRBV30 and TRBJ1-2; the D gene is possibly TRBD1 (6 bases). Looked up from germline, CDR1 is GTSNPN and CDR2 is SVGIG (reference sequence). The CDR3 is made up of 11 amino acids. The V and J ends lost 7 bases and 13 bases respectively, with 19 bases between them. CDR3 coding DNA: TGTGCCTCATGGACAGCCCTAGTAGTCACCTTC. Amino acids: CASWTALVVTF. Supplemented by reference TRBV30 and TRBJ1-2, the full variable domain reads SQTIHQWPATLVQPVGSPLSLECTVEGTSNPNLYWYRQAAGRGLQLLFYSVGIGQISSEVPQNLSASRPQDRQFILSSKKLLLSDSGFYLCASWTALVVTFGSGTRLTVV.

V and J are TRBV12-3 or TRBV12-4 and TRBJ2-5; the match to TRBD2 covers 7 bases. The J call is uncertain, as TRBJ2-7 better fits the DNA end. The CDR3 runs 13 residues. Here the CDR3 reads CASSAGLVGEQYF. The CDR3 region has the DNA TGTGCCAGCAGTGCCGGACTAGTTGGCGAGCAGTACTTC.

There are a few counts of this clonotype. This chain joins TRBV9 and TRBJ2-3; 8 bases are shared with TRBD2. Germline V gene lookup returns CDR1 SGDLS and CDR2 YYNGEE. This CDR3 contains 15 residues. V was clipped by 6 bases and J by 3 bases; unmatched bases: 9. DNA of the CDR3: TGTGCCAGCACCCCCGGGGGGGCCCGGACAGATACGCAGTATTTT. This translates into CASTPGGARTDTQYF.

This clonotype came up many times. The rearrangement uses TRBV5-1 and TRBJ1-4, with 9 bases aligning to TRBD1. This CDR3 contains 17 residues. Germline CDR1 reads SGHRS; CDR2 reads YFSETQ. The junction had 14 bases not matched to a gene; V was cut back by 4 bases and J by 7 bases. The chain's CDR3 is CASSRGLNRGRFEKLFF. Here the CDR3 DNA reads TGCGCCAGCAGCCGTGGCCTTAACAGGGGGCGCTTTGAAAAACTGTTTTTT.

This clonotype appeared many times. The CDR3 sequence: CSATLTDTQYF. CDR3 bases: TGCAGTGCTACGCTAACAGATACGCAGTATTTT. This sequence joins TRBV20-1 and TRBJ2-3, with no clear D. Trimming removed 4 bases at V and 3 bases at J, with 5 bases between. The germline V gene has CDR1 DFQATT and CDR2 SNEGSKA (reference sequence). CDR3 length: 11 residues.

The chain uses TRBV7-6 and TRBJ1-2; D possibly corresponds to TRBD1 (6 bases). The V gene's germline CDR1 is SGHVS and CDR2 FNYEAQ. This CDR3 has 14 residues. The V gene lost 5 bases and the J gene lost 3 bases, with 13 bases spanning the gap. CDR3 loop: CASSTGQPHYGYTF. The CDR3 DNA reads as TGTGCCAGCAGCACTGGACAGCCTCACTATGGCTACACCTTC.